This T cell receptor beta chain was sequenced during a study of early T cells in non-severe SARS-CoV-2 infection. Whole-study context: RNA in bulk from unsorted whole blood was sequenced, and chains were unpaired. Study-wide findings and caveats: There was a bias toward anti-spike CD8 responses in VDJdb matching, which missed private and CD4 specificities.

Deletions cut 1 base from V and 1 base from J, with 11 bases between. CDR3 length: 16 residues. The V gene's germline CDR1 is KGHSH and CDR2 LQKENI. This clonotype was recorded many times. As yet, its antigen is unknown. Unique molecular identifiers were attached to individual cDNA molecules. Via MiXCR, TCRdb re-called the 5' RACE reads, giving one row per CDR3 protein. Of roughly 66,000 distinct CDR3 sequences detected, roughly 10% appear once; the ten largest clones hold approximately 3%. This chain links TRBV18 with TRBJ2-1; D is possibly TRBD1 or TRBD2 (5 bases each). The specimen was whole blood. This sequence was found in an adult who was a healthcare worker with PCR-confirmed SARS-CoV-2 infection or an uninfected control (not recorded which). For the CDR3, the DNA is TGTGCCAGCTCACCACGAGACGGGGCATCCTACAATGAGCAGTTCTTC. Translated, it gives CASSPRDGASYNEQFF.